This is a list of T cell receptor beta chains from one sample in a study of immune cell composition in non-small cell lung cancer. TCRdb's table, derived via immunoSEQ multiplex PCR, lists solely in-frame clones and lacks some. The sample lists 1,500 to 2,000 clones, around 81% seen once, with roughly 20% in the top ten. The sequenced sample was non-adjacent lung tissue. Receptor source: a human donor with non-small cell lung cancer. CDR3s include the opening cysteine and the closing phenylalanine or tryptophan. The D gene is left open where the match is weak. Clone size is not always given. Where it is, it says once, few, many or a class for expanded clones.

D,V,J,size,DNA,CDR3
TRBD2,TRBV7-3,TRBJ2-1,.,TGTGCCAGCAGCCCGGGACTAGCGGTCTACAATGAGCAGTTCTTC,CASSPGLAVYNEQFF
TRBD2,TRBV19,TRBJ2-5,.,TGTGCCAGTAGTCCCGGGACTAGCCTTGTGGAGACCCAGTACTTC,CASSPGTSLVETQYF
TRBD1,TRBV6-5,TRBJ1-2,once,TGTGCCAGCAGTTACTACCCCTTTGAGGGGGCGCGAGGCTACACCTTC,CASSYYPFEGARGYTF
TRBD2,TRBV6-4,TRBJ2-3,.,TGTGCCAGCAGTGACGGACTAGCGGGAGATACGCAGTATTTT,CASSDGLAGDTQYF
TRBD1,TRBV27,TRBJ2-7,.,TGTGCCAGCAGTACGGGACAGGGGGCGGGAGAGCAGTACTTC,CASSTGQGAGEQYF
TRBD2,TRBV10-3,TRBJ2-7,.,TGTGCCATCGGCGGGAGTATGGGCTACGAGCAGTACTTC,CAIGGSMGYEQYF
.,TRBV11-2,TRBJ2-7,.,TGTGCCAGCAGCTTAGGTGGCAGTGACTCCTACGAGCAGTACTTC,CASSLGGSDSYEQYF
TRBD1,TRBV2,TRBJ2-7,.,TGTGCCAGCAGTGAGATCAGGGGGTACTACGAGCAGTACTTC,CASSEIRGYYEQYF
.,TRBV10-1,TRBJ2-5,.,TGCGCCAGCAGTGACCAGAGGGGGGAGACCCAGTACTTC,CASSDQRGETQYF
TRBD2,TRBV30,TRBJ2-1,.,TGTGCCTGGAGTAAACTAGCGGGAGAGTATGAGCAGTTCTTC,CAWSKLAGEYEQFF
TRBD2,TRBV23-1,TRBJ2-7,.,TGCGCCAGCAGTCAATCCGCTAGCGGGGCCTACGAGCAGTACTTC,CASSQSASGAYEQYF
.,TRBV10-3,TRBJ1-2,few,TGTGCCATCAGTGACGTAGGAGACGGCTACACCTTC,CAISDVGDGYTF
TRBD1,TRBV27,TRBJ2-3,.,TGTGCCAGCAGTTTCGAACAGGGGACAGATACGCAGTATTTT,CASSFEQGTDTQYF
.,TRBV28,TRBJ2-7,.,TGTGCCAGCAGTTTAGGCGGCGCAGTCTACGAGCAGTACTTC,CASSLGGAVYEQYF
TRBD2,TRBV5-4,TRBJ2-1,.,TGTGCCAGCAGACAGGGACTAGCGGCCAACGAGCAGTTCTTC,CASRQGLAANEQFF
TRBD2,TRBV6-5,TRBJ2-1,.,TGTGCCAGCAGTTCTAGCGGGAGACCCTACAATGAGCAGTTCTTC,CASSSSGRPYNEQFF